Sequencing of this T cell receptor (beta chain) was carried out in a study of Ad26.COV2.S vaccination and SARS-CoV-2 variants. Study-wide results and caveats: The TCR-based breadth and depth measures might underestimate overall T cell responses. Vaccine recipients surpassed placebo recipients in spike-specific TCR breadth.

The CDR3 contains 18 residues. Trimming took off 1 base at V and 1 base at J, with 18 bases between the two ends. Germline assignment: CDR1 LGHDT and CDR2 YNNKEL (reference sequence). The treatment here: 15 to 20 received Ad26.COV2.S at low or high dose, single or two shots; several received placebo; per-sample allocation not given. The samples were gathered on day 63 after the first injection of vaccine or placebo. Within Boston, the person who donated was an adult of 18-55 years. Wuhan-strain SARS-CoV-2 spike was expressed by the Ad26 vector that made up the vaccine. A remark on this clone: Its antigen is undetermined.

Sequencing used immunoSEQ multiplex PCR; TCRdb keeps in-frame clones, though not all of them. This table has hundreds of thousands of clones, 90% appearing once. The chain links TRBV3-1 (or the pseudogene TRBV3-2) to TRBJ2-3, with D possibly called TRBD1 or TRBD2 (5 bases each). Source: peripheral blood, taken in a trial of Ad26.COV2.S vaccine versus placebo. The receptor's source is a person aged 18-65 years who received the Ad26.COV2.S COVID-19 vaccine or a placebo. The CDR3 protein is CASSQAPRGFGGTDTQYF. The CDR3 DNA is TGTGCCAGCAGCCAAGCGCCAAGGGGTTTCGGGGGCACAGATACGCAGTATTTT.